The 32 T cell receptor beta chains presented below share a single source sample, sequenced in a study of blood T cells in healthy people across ages. A J-beta primer mix and a sample-barcoded 5' primer were used in a second PCR of about 7 to 11 cycles. MiXCR, run by TCRdb on the 5' RACE reads, gives a single entry per CDR3 protein. The data hold 650,000 to 800,000 distinct CDR3 sequences, with 45% to 60% observed a single time. The sequenced sample was blood. The receptors were gathered from a woman of 80 years or more in good health.

The chain links TRBV10-3 to TRBJ2-3, with a weak D call TRBD2 (5 bases). This CDR3 contains 9 residues. V lost 10 bases, J lost 6 bases, and 5 bases lay in between. CDR1 is ENHRY and CDR2 is SYGVKD in the germline V gene. In DNA form, the CDR3 reads TGTGCCACGGGGGATACGCAGTATTTT. Translating gives CATGDTQYF.

The chain uses TRBV14 and TRBJ1-5; D not certain. The CDR3 consists of 13 residues. Germline CDR1 SGHDN, CDR2 FVKESK. V lost 5 bases, J lost 1 base, and 6 bases lay in between. The CDR3 bases are TGTGCCAGCAGCGCGAAAAGCAATCAGCCCCAGCATTTT. It yields the protein CASSAKSNQPQHF.

There are many counts of this clonotype. The chain uses TRBV12-3 or TRBV12-4 and TRBJ2-1, with 7 positions matching TRBD2. Trimming removed 3 bases from V and 4 bases from J; junction bases left unmatched: 9. The CDR3 sequence is 16 residues long. CDR3 amino acids: CASSLGGSLKYNEQFF. The CDR3 nucleotides are TGTGCCAGCAGTTTGGGCGGGAGCCTCAAGTACAATGAGCAGTTCTTC.

As concerns this clonotype: With a much larger clone just one base away, this may be a read error. V is TRBV6-5 and J is TRBJ2-7; tentative D call: TRBD2 (6 bases). CDR1 and CDR2 from the germline V gene are MNHEY and SVGAGI. V lost 2 bases, J lost 5 bases, and 13 bases lay in between. This CDR3 is built from 14 residues. CDR3 DNA sequence: TGTGCCAGCAGTTACGCGGCGGGGCCAAACGAGCAGTACTTC. This translates into CASSYAAGPNEQYF.

As to this clonotype: A much larger clone sits a single nucleotide away, making a read error possible. The chain is built from TRBV11-2 and TRBJ2-1; D ambiguous. The germline gives CDR1 SGHAT, CDR2 FQNNGV. The CDR3 contains 15 residues. Trimming left V 7 bases short and J 6 bases short, with 19 bases between. CDR3 residues: CASIEPGSSPNEQFF. The CDR3 nucleotides read TGTGCCAGCATTGAGCCGGGTTCATCGCCCAATGAGCAGTTCTTC. Full variable domain (outside the CDR3, taken from reference TRBV11-2 and TRBJ2-1): EAGVAQSPRYKIIEKRQSVAFWCNPISGHATLYWYQQILGQGPKLLIQFQNNGVVDDSQLPKDRFSAERLKGVDSTLKIQPAKLEDSAVYLCASIEPGSSPNEQFFGPGTRLTVL.

The chain joins TRBV12-3 or TRBV12-4 to TRBJ1-1, with D unclear. The CDR3 is 14 amino acids. Between the trimmed V and J ends, which lost 8 bases and 3 bases, there was a span of 16 bases. In DNA form, the CDR3 reads TGTGCCAGCGGGTTCACGGACGGGGACACTGAAGCTTTCTTT. This encodes CASGFTDGDTEAFF.

As regards this clonotype: One base away lies a much larger clone, so this may be a sequencing read error. This chain joins TRBV6-6 and TRBJ2-1, with 8 bases fitting TRBD2. The J call may be mistaken, given a closer DNA end match to TRBJ2-7. In germline, CDR1 is MNHNY, CDR2 SVGAGI (reference sequence). The CDR3 loop spans 14 amino acids. CDR3 DNA sequence: TGTGCCGGCAGTTTTAGCGGGGATTACAATGAGCAGTACTTC. This translates into CAGSFSGDYNEQYF.

The J gene is TRBJ2-6, the V gene TRBV27; tentatively, D is TRBD1 (6 bases). The germline V and J ends were trimmed by 0 bases and 3 bases, with 12 bases remaining between them. Per germline, CDR1 MNHEY and CDR2 SMNVEV (reference sequence). This CDR3 region has 17 residues. The CDR3 here is CASSLSSGVHGANVLTF. Here the CDR3 DNA reads TGTGCCAGCAGTTTATCGTCAGGGGTGCATGGGGCCAACGTCCTGACTTTC.

This sequence joins TRBV27 and TRBJ1-5, with D possibly being TRBD1 (5 bases). The CDR3 covers 15 residues. Germline V lookup: CDR1 MNHEY, CDR2 SMNVEV (reference sequence). Trimming removed 4 bases at V and 4 bases at J, with 14 bases between. CDR3 DNA sequence: TGTGCCAGCAGTTCGATTCCAGGGAGAAATCAGCCCCAGCATTTT. Amino acid sequence: CASSSIPGRNQPQHF.

This clonotype showed up many times. This chain uses TRBV5-1 with TRBJ2-5; no clear D gene. The germline V and J ends were trimmed by 0 bases and 5 bases, with 8 bases remaining between them. In germline, CDR1 is SGHRS, CDR2 YFSETQ. CDR3 length: 13 amino acids. CDR3 DNA: TGCGCCAGCAGCTTGGTGCCAGAGGAGACCCAGTACTTC. This gives the protein CASSLVPEETQYF. The variable domain in full, completed from reference TRBV5-1 and TRBJ2-5, reads KAGVTQTPRYLIKTRGQQVTLSCSPISGHRSVSWYQQTPGQGLQFLFEYFSETQRNKGNFPGRFSGRQFSNSRSEMNVSTLELGDSALYLCASSLVPEETQYFGPGTRLLVL.

V and J are TRBV5-5 and TRBJ2-2; tentative D call: TRBD2 (6 bases). The CDR3 spans 14 residues. V was pared by 2 bases and J by 6 bases, with 11 bases between. Germline CDR1 reads SGHKS; CDR2 reads YYEKEE (reference sequence). The CDR3 reads CASSLRRDAGELFF. CDR3 nucleotide sequence: TGTGCCAGCAGCTTAAGGCGGGATGCCGGGGAGCTGTTTTTT. The whole variable domain, remainder taken from reference TRBV5-5 and TRBJ2-2, is DAGVTQSPTHLIKTRGQQVTLRCSPISGHKSVSWYQQVLGQGPQFIFQYYEKEERGRGNFPDRFSARQFPNYSSELNVNALLLGDSALYLCASSLRRDAGELFFGEGSRLTVL.

Comments on this clonotype: A much larger clone lies one base from this, so it may be a read error. CDR3 DNA sequence: TGTGCCAGCAGCTCTCCTAGCGTGGGCTACAGTGAGCAGTTCTTC. It specifies CASSSPSVGYSEQFF. The chain couples TRBV7-3 to TRBJ2-1; TRBD2 is a possible D gene (6 bases). Germline CDR1 and CDR2: SGHTA and FQGTGA. CDR3 length: 15 residues.

In regard to this clonotype: Just one base apart from a much larger clone, this may be a read error. CDR3 sequence: CSARAGSSIQPQHF. CDR3 in DNA: TGCAGTGCTAGAGCGGGGAGCAGCATTCAGCCCCAGCATTTT. J is TRBJ1-5 and V is TRBV20-1; D gene ambiguous. Germline CDR1 is DFQATT and CDR2 is SNEGSKA (reference sequence). The CDR3 contains 14 residues.

This clonotype came up once. The chain employs TRBV20-1 and TRBJ2-5, with D perhaps TRBD1 (5 bases). The CDR3 totals 15 residues. V lost 0 bases and J 5 bases, leaving 16 bases between the germline ends. The germline CDR1 and CDR2 sequences are DFQATT and SNEGSKA (reference sequence). CDR3 protein: CSARDWGPRTETQYF. In DNA form, the CDR3 reads TGCAGTGCTAGAGATTGGGGCCCGAGGACGGAGACCCAGTACTTC.

To note about this clonotype: It may be a read error: a sequence one base away is much more abundant. The V gene is TRBV27, the J gene TRBJ2-1; D uncertain. CDR3 length: 14 residues. The germline gives CDR1 MNHEY, CDR2 SMNVEV (reference sequence). DNA of the CDR3: TGTGCCAGCAGTTTACGGGCAGCCTACAATGGGCAGTTCTTC. Translation gives CASSLRAAYNGQFF.

As for this clonotype: With a much larger clone just one base away, this may be a read error. This rearrangement joins TRBV25-1 to TRBJ2-1; D is unclear. Germline V gene sequence: CDR1 MGHDK, CDR2 SYGVNS. This CDR3 region has 13 residues. The CDR3 DNA sequence: TGTGCCAGCAGTGAACAGGCTGATAATGTGCAGTTCTTC. The encoded protein is CASSEQADNVQFF.

The rearrangement uses TRBV4-1 and TRBJ2-5, with D tentatively TRBD2 (6 bases). CDR1 is MGHRA and CDR2 is YSYEKL in the germline V gene. V lost 0 bases and J lost 1, with 18 bases in between. This CDR3 region has 18 residues. CDR3 sequence: CASSQDAYGTLIQETQYF. CDR3 DNA: TGCGCCAGCAGCCAAGATGCATACGGGACTCTCATCCAAGAGACCCAGTACTTC.

This clonotype showed up just a few times. CDR3 nucleotide sequence: TGCGCCAGCAGCTTGATTCCTAGCTCCCAAGAGACCCAGTACTTC. Its translation is CASSLIPSSQETQYF. J is TRBJ2-5 and V is TRBV5-1, with D perhaps matching TRBD2 (5 bases). This CDR3 spans 15 amino acids. Deletions cut 1 base from V and 1 base from J, with 11 bases between. CDR1 and CDR2 (germline): SGHRS, YFSETQ.

CDR3 in DNA: TGCAGTGTTCTAACAGTCACTAGCGGGACGCACAATGAGCAGTTCTTC. Residues: CSVLTVTSGTHNEQFF. The chain uses TRBV20-1 and TRBJ2-1, with 10 bases lining up with TRBD2. V was clipped by 7 bases and J by 5 bases; unmatched bases: 14. Germline values: CDR1 DFQATT, CDR2 SNEGSKA (reference sequence). The CDR3 is 16 residues long.

The CDR3 DNA sequence: TGCAGTGCTAGAGCCTCCGGGTTGAGCCCGTCTGCCGAGCAGTACTTC. Translation gives CSARASGLSPSAEQYF. This chain joins TRBV20-1 and TRBJ2-5; no clear D gene. The DNA end is more similar to TRBJ2-7, so the J call may be wrong. Germline values: CDR1 DFQATT, CDR2 SNEGSKA (reference sequence). The CDR3 contains 16 residues.

The V gene is TRBV7-2, the J gene TRBJ2-7, with D perhaps matching TRBD1 (5 bases). Germline values: CDR1 SGHTA, CDR2 FQGNSA. The length of the CDR3 is 12 residues. Trimming pared 5 bases from V and 3 bases from J, leaving 8 bases between. The DNA for the CDR3 is TGTGCCAGCAGCACAGGAGTCTACGAGCAGTACTTC. Its translation is CASSTGVYEQYF.

The chain carries TRBV7-9 and TRBJ2-1; 8 nucleotides match TRBD2. In germline, CDR1 is SEHNR, CDR2 FQNEAQ (reference sequence). V lost 5 bases, J lost 12 bases, and 9 bases stayed unmatched. This CDR3 has 13 residues. In DNA, the CDR3 is TGTGCCAGCAGCATGGGACTAGACGATGGGCAGTTCTTC. Its protein product is CASSMGLDDGQFF.

This clonotype has at least ten counts. This chain connects TRBV12-3 or TRBV12-4 to TRBJ2-5, with D perhaps assigned TRBD1 or TRBD2 (6 bases each). The CDR3 is made up of 12 amino acids. V gave up 7 bases and J gave up 4 bases, with 10 bases separating them. The CDR3 is CASKEGGETQYF. The DNA for the CDR3 is TGTGCCAGCAAGGAGGGGGGAGAGACCCAGTACTTC.

This clonotype was observed many times. V is TRBV5-1 and J is TRBJ2-1, with 8 nucleotides matching TRBD1. Germline loops: CDR1 SGHRS, CDR2 YFSETQ. The CDR3 is 14 amino acids. V was clipped by 4 bases and J by 5 bases; unmatched bases: 5. The CDR3 DNA reads TGCGCCAGCAGCGTCGGGACAGGTAACAATGAGCAGTTCTTC. Translating gives CASSVGTGNNEQFF.

V usage is TRBV11-2 and J usage is TRBJ2-1, with D perhaps being TRBD1 or TRBD2 (6 bases each). V was cut by 6 bases and J by 0 bases, with 15 bases left in between. The CDR3 has 16 amino acids. Germline values: CDR1 SGHAT, CDR2 FQNNGV. In DNA form, the CDR3 reads TGTGCCAGCAGACGGGCCGGGGGCCTCTCCTACAATGAGCAGTTCTTC. It translates to CASRRAGGLSYNEQFF.

Many counts were recorded for this clonotype. This chain links TRBV3-1 with TRBJ2-1; 10 nucleotides line up with TRBD2. The V and J ends lost 1 base and 6 bases, in that order; junction bases with no gene match: 6. CDR3 length: 16 residues. The germline V gene encodes CDR1 LGHDT and CDR2 YNNKEL (reference sequence). The DNA for the CDR3 is TGTGCCAGCAGCCAAGTGGGAGCTAGCGGGAGCAATGAGCAGTTCTTC. This encodes CASSQVGASGSNEQFF.

The chain couples TRBV3-1 to TRBJ2-1; 8 positions match TRBD2. Germline CDR1 is LGHDT and CDR2 is YNNKEL (reference sequence). Trimming took 5 bases from V and 7 from J; bases not matched to a gene: 10. The CDR3 is 15 amino acids. Written as DNA, the CDR3 is TGTGCCAGCAGCACCGGACCAGCGGGGGAAAATGAGCAGTTCTTC. This translates into CASSTGPAGENEQFF.

The chain is built from TRBV21-1 and TRBJ1-6; TRBD1 is the table's D call, not checked against the DNA. TRBV21-1 is a documented pseudogene. The CDR3 is 14 amino acids. CDR3 bases: TGTGCCAGCAGCAGAGGGCGGCGCTACTCACCCCTCCACTTT. Its translation: CASSRGRRYSPLHF.

The V call is TRBV29-1, the J call TRBJ1-2, with D possibly matching TRBD1 (5 bases). The CDR3 is 14 residues long. In germline, CDR1 is SQVTM, CDR2 ANQGSEA. Trimming pared 7 bases from V and 6 bases from J, leaving 21 bases between. The CDR3 region has the DNA TGCAGCGCTCGCCCCCCCCGGGGCTACGATGGCTACACCTTC. Protein product: CSARPPRGYDGYTF.

This clonotype came up a few times. CDR3 residues: CASSQDSSHEQYF. Here the CDR3 DNA reads TGCGCCAGCAGCCAAGATTCCAGCCACGAGCAGTACTTC. This rearrangement joins TRBV4-3 to TRBJ2-5; D is unclear. The end of the DNA is better explained by TRBJ2-7, so the J call may be wrong. This CDR3 contains 13 residues. In germline, CDR1 is LGHNA, CDR2 YSLEER.

The V and J genes are TRBV4-1 and TRBJ2-3; 8 bases align to TRBD1. The J segment lost 5 bases and the V segment lost 4 bases, leaving 11 bases of the junction unmatched. CDR1 is MGHRA, CDR2 YSYEKL, per germline. The CDR3 covers 16 residues. The CDR3 DNA is TGCGCCAGCAGCCTAGGCCAGGGGGCTGGGGTAGATACGCAGTATTTT. Its translation is CASSLGQGAGVDTQYF.

This clonotype was observed at least ten times. The chain recombines TRBV5-1 with TRBJ2-7; TRBD2 agrees at 8 bases. The CDR3 length is 14 residues. V shed 2 bases, J shed 2 bases, and the junction held 3 bases outside the gene matches. Germline assignment: CDR1 SGHRS and CDR2 YFSETQ. The CDR3 here is CASSLGTRAYEQYF. CDR3 DNA sequence: TGCGCCAGCAGCTTAGGGACTAGAGCCTACGAGCAGTACTTC.